The T cell receptor (beta chain) under discussion was sequenced for a study of T cell responses to AZD1222 COVID-19 vaccine. As to this clone: Antigen specificity is unknown.

Overall study findings and caveats: In the spike-specific TCR repertoire, nearly half reportedly target unmutated variant regions. The repertoires were collected only after the peak T cell response. Two AZD1222 administrations were followed by greater Spike-specific TCR breadth and depth.

Clones were read by immunoSEQ multiplex PCR, and TCRdb kept only the in-frame ones, dropping some. This sample has about 100,000 clones, with about 90% found just once. This CDR3 is 13 amino acids long. V gave up 5 bases and J gave up 0 bases, with 8 bases separating them. V is TRBV12-3 or TRBV12-4 and J is TRBJ2-7; D gene ambiguous. Sample: peripheral blood, taken on day 0 of AZD1222 vaccination. This sequence originates from an adult in good health. For the CDR3, the DNA is TGTGCCAGCAGTCTCCCCAGCTCCTACGAGCAGTACTTC. Translation: CASSLPSSYEQYF.